A single sample gave rise to the 29 T cell receptor beta chains below, sequenced in a study of cytomegalovirus exposure and HLA in healthy donors. Here immunoSEQ multiplex PCR was the method, and the copy in TCRdb shows in-frame clones only, minus some. Among about 110,000 clones, roughly 86% were seen once, and the ten largest hold roughly 4%. The source material was PBMCs. These receptors all stem from a woman between 18 and 29 years old in good health and CMV-seropositive.

The chain combines TRBV25-1 with TRBJ2-1, with TRBD1 matching over 9 bases. Germline V gives CDR1 MGHDK, CDR2 SYGVNS. This CDR3 has 14 amino acids. V gave up 6 bases and J gave up 5 bases; unmatched junction bases: 5. CDR3: CASRGQGSNNEQFF. The DNA of the CDR3 is TGTGCCAGCAGGGGACAGGGATCTAACAATGAGCAGTTCTTC. Supplemented by reference TRBV25-1 and TRBJ2-1, the full variable domain reads EADIYQTPRYLVIGTGKKITLECSQTMGHDKMYWYQQDPGMELHLIHYSYGVNSTEKGDLSSESTVSRIRTEHFPLTLESARPSHTSQYLCASRGQGSNNEQFFGPGTRLTVL.

V gene TRBV10-3 combines with J gene TRBJ2-1; 11 bases are shared with TRBD2. This CDR3 region has 13 residues. The ends lost 10 bases at V and 9 bases at J; junction bases unmatched: 8. Germline CDR1 reads ENHRY; CDR2 reads SYGVKD. The CDR3 DNA follows: TGTGCCAGCCAACTAGCGGGAGCGGGTGAGCAGTTCTTC. Amino acid sequence: CASQLAGAGEQFF.

V usage is TRBV19 and J usage is TRBJ1-2; D possibly corresponds to TRBD1 (6 bases). The CDR3 length is 17 residues. Trimming stripped 6 bases from V and 6 bases from J, with 26 bases between. Germline-derived CDR1 and CDR2 are LNHDA and SQIVND (reference sequence). DNA of the CDR3: TGTGCCAGTAGCACGTCAAGACGGGACATTTTATTTCATGGCTACACCTTC. It translates to CASSTSRRDILFHGYTF.

This clone was seen a handful of times. The V gene is TRBV5-1, the J gene TRBJ1-6; D perhaps matches TRBD1 (5 bases). The CDR3 is 16 residues long. V gave up 1 base and J gave up 9 bases, with 17 bases separating them. Looked up from germline, CDR1 is SGHRS and CDR2 is YFSETQ. The DNA for the CDR3 is TGCGCCAGCAGCTTGAGTGGTAAGGTGGGGGGTTCACCCCTCCACTTT. Translation: CASSLSGKVGGSPLHF.

The V gene is TRBV5-5, the J gene TRBJ1-5; 8 bases map to TRBD1. Trimming cost V 4 bases and J 3 bases; bases outside gene matches: 6. This CDR3 comprises 15 residues. The germline gives CDR1 SGHKS, CDR2 YYEKEE (reference sequence). CDR3 in DNA: TGTGCCAGCAGCCGCGGACAGGGCCTCAATCAGCCCCAGCATTTT. This translates into CASSRGQGLNQPQHF.

J is TRBJ1-1 and V is TRBV29-1; 12 positions match TRBD1. The germline V gene encodes CDR1 SQVTM and CDR2 ANQGSEA. The junction had 1 base not matched to a gene; V was cut back by 6 bases and J by 5 bases. The CDR3 has 12 residues. Written as DNA, the CDR3 is TGCAGCGTGGGACAGGGGGCGACTGAAGCTTTCTTT. This translates into CSVGQGATEAFF.

CDR3 bases: TGCGCCAGCAAACTAGCGGGAGGGGATGACTACGAGCAGTACTTC. Protein product: CASKLAGGDDYEQYF. The chain uses TRBV5-1 and TRBJ2-7; TRBD2 aligns across 13 bases. There are 15 residues in the CDR3. Losses at the gene ends were 6 bases for V and 3 bases for J; bases not matched to a gene: 6. Germline V gene sequence: CDR1 SGHRS, CDR2 YFSETQ.

The gene calls are TRBV5-4 and TRBJ2-7; TRBD1 matches 7 bases. This CDR3 is built from 13 residues. V shed 0 bases and J 5 bases; nucleotides not matched to a gene: 2. The germline V gene has CDR1 SGHNT and CDR2 YYREEE (reference sequence). CDR3 region: CASSLVGGHEQYF. The CDR3 nucleotides are TGTGCCAGCAGCTTGGTAGGGGGCCACGAGCAGTACTTC.

The rearrangement links TRBV28 to TRBJ2-1; possibly TRBD2 for D (5 bases). The germline V and J ends were trimmed by 3 bases and 4 bases, with 13 bases remaining between them. The germline V gene has CDR1 MDHEN and CDR2 SYDVKM. This CDR3 is 15 amino acids long. The CDR3 nucleotides are TGTGCCAGCAGTTTCAGAGCGGTTATTTACAATGAGCAGTTCTTC. Translation gives CASSFRAVIYNEQFF.

V is TRBV27 and J is TRBJ2-1; 12 bases match TRBD1. V lost 6 bases, J lost 5 bases, and 8 bases stayed unmatched. The CDR3 sequence is 16 residues long. Germline V gene sequence: CDR1 MNHEY, CDR2 SMNVEV (reference sequence). The CDR3 spells CASSPGQGALNNEQFF. CDR3 in DNA: TGTGCCAGCAGCCCGGGACAGGGGGCGCTGAACAATGAGCAGTTCTTC.

J is TRBJ1-1 and V is TRBV29-1, with D perhaps matching TRBD1 (6 bases). The V gene lost 5 bases and the J gene lost 1 base, with 11 bases spanning the gap. Germline assignment: CDR1 SQVTM and CDR2 ANQGSEA. The CDR3 covers 13 residues. The CDR3 loop reads CSVTGTTNTEAFF. The CDR3 coding sequence is TGCAGCGTTACCGGGACAACGAACACTGAAGCTTTCTTT. The full variable domain, completed using reference TRBV29-1 and TRBJ1-1, is SAVISQKPSRDICQRGTSLTIQCQVDSQVTMMFWYRQQPGQSLTLIATANQGSEATYESGFVIDKFPISRPNLTFSTLTVSNMSPEDSSIYLCSVTGTTNTEAFFGQGTRLTVV.

The chain links TRBV2 to TRBJ2-3; 10 bases fit TRBD2. This CDR3 has 14 amino acids. Germline trimming cut 6 bases from V and 2 bases from J; bases unmatched to any gene: 2. CDR1 is SNHLY and CDR2 is FYNNEI in the germline V gene. The CDR3: CASRLAGNTDTQYF. CDR3 sequence (DNA): TGTGCCAGCAGACTAGCGGGGAACACAGATACGCAGTATTTT. Combining the CDR3 with reference TRBV2 and TRBJ2-3 gives the whole variable domain EPEVTQTPSHQVTQMGQEVILRCVPISNHLYFYWYRQILGQKVEFLVSFYNNEISEKSEIFDDQFSVERPDGSNFTLKIRSTKLEDSAMYFCASRLAGNTDTQYFGPGTRLTVL.

This chain connects TRBV10-2 to TRBJ1-2; D is unresolved. This CDR3 has 13 amino acids. Germline V gene sequence: CDR1 WSHSY, CDR2 SAAADI. V dropped 1 base and J dropped 3 bases, with 6 bases sitting between them. CDR3 DNA sequence: TGCGCCAGCAGTGAGTGGACTTACTATGGCTACACCTTC. Translated, it gives CASSEWTYYGYTF.

V gene TRBV15 combines with J gene TRBJ2-3, with 11 bases matching TRBD2. The CDR3 sequence is 15 residues long. From germline, CDR1 is LNHNV and CDR2 YYDKDF (reference sequence). V shed 2 bases and J 3 bases; nucleotides not matched to a gene: 1. The CDR3 protein is CATSRTSGGTDTQYF. CDR3 sequence (DNA): TGTGCCACCAGCAGAACTAGCGGGGGAACAGATACGCAGTATTTT.

This rearrangement joins TRBV18 to TRBJ2-5; D uncertain. CDR3 length equals 15 residues. Deletions cut 6 bases from V and 4 bases from J, with 18 bases between. Germline values: CDR1 KGHSH, CDR2 LQKENI. CDR3 residues: CASSQGSGVRETQYF. CDR3 DNA: TGTGCCAGCTCCCAAGGTTCAGGTGTAAGAGAGACCCAGTACTTC. The full variable domain, with the rest looked up from reference TRBV18 and TRBJ2-5, is NAGVMQNPRHLVRRRGQEARLRCSPMKGHSHVYWYRQLPEEGLKFMVYLQKENIIDESGMPKERFSAEFPKEGPSILRIQQVVRGDSAAYFCASSQGSGVRETQYFGPGTRLLVL.

The chain has TRBV13 and TRBJ1-1, with 7 bases identical to TRBD1. The V segment lost 5 bases and the J segment 1 base; nucleotides outside the gene matches: 7. This CDR3 is 15 amino acids long. The germline V gene encodes CDR1 PRHDT and CDR2 FYEKMQ (reference sequence). The CDR3 nucleotides are TGTGCCAGCAGCCAGACAGGGTTTCAGAACACTGAAGCTTTCTTT. It is translated as CASSQTGFQNTEAFF.

The chain is built from TRBV12-5 and TRBJ2-3, with a tentative D call TRBD1 (6 bases). Trimming removed 1 base from V and 1 base from J, with 36 bases in between. The CDR3 has 24 amino acids. The germline CDR1 and CDR2 sequences are LGHNT and FRNRAP. The CDR3 sequence: CASGLACTQGVCGYKKLRTDTQYF. CDR3 bases: TGTGCTAGTGGTTTGGCCTGTACACAGGGAGTTTGCGGGTATAAAAAGTTACGCACAGATACGCAGTATTTT.

The chain is built from TRBV6-5 and TRBJ2-1; 8 nucleotides align to TRBD1. The V gene's germline CDR1 is MNHEY and CDR2 SVGAGI. V trimming: 5 bases; J trimming: 7 bases; junction bases outside the gene matches: 10. This CDR3 is 15 amino acids long. The DNA for the CDR3 is TGTGCCAGCAGTAGGGACAGGACACCTAGTAATGAGCAGTTCTTC. It encodes CASSRDRTPSNEQFF.

This clone was recorded at least ten times. The V call is TRBV7-3, the J call TRBJ1-2; 8 positions match TRBD1. The CDR3 extends over 13 amino acids. In germline, CDR1 is SGHTA, CDR2 FQGTGA. V lost 5 bases, J lost 6 bases, and 5 bases stayed unmatched. The DNA for the CDR3 is TGTGCCAGCAGCGACAGGGGAGCAAATGGCTACACCTTC. Translation: CASSDRGANGYTF.

The CDR3 DNA sequence: TGTGCCAGCAGCTCTCAGTACTCCTATAATTCACCCCTCCACTTT. Amino acids: CASSSQYSYNSPLHF. The J gene is TRBJ1-6, the V gene TRBV5-4; D gene uncertain. Between the trimmed V and J ends, which lost 3 bases and 0 bases, there was a span of 7 bases. The CDR3 consists of 15 residues. Germline assignment: CDR1 SGHNT and CDR2 YYREEE (reference sequence).

The V call is TRBV5-1, the J call TRBJ2-5; TRBD1 agrees at 7 bases. Germline-derived CDR1 and CDR2 are SGHRS and YFSETQ. The CDR3 sequence is 16 residues long. V was clipped by 4 bases and J by 1 base; unmatched bases: 10. CDR3 protein: CASSIDPGQPQETQYF. Here the CDR3 DNA reads TGCGCCAGCAGCATCGACCCGGGACAGCCCCAAGAGACCCAGTACTTC.

This clone has more than one count but fewer than ten. The chain uses TRBV7-3 and TRBJ2-7; D might be TRBD2 (6 bases). CDR1 is SGHTA and CDR2 is FQGTGA in the germline V gene. CDR3 length equals 14 residues. Trimming pared 3 bases from V and 2 bases from J, leaving 11 bases between. This CDR3 reads CASSFGTVPYEQYF. The CDR3, as DNA: TGTGCCAGCAGCTTCGGGACTGTCCCCTACGAGCAGTACTTC.

The J gene is TRBJ1-1, the V gene TRBV7-3; 8 nucleotides match TRBD1. The CDR3 runs to 14 residues. The J segment lost 5 bases and the V segment lost 5 bases, leaving 7 bases of the junction unmatched. CDR1 is SGHTA, CDR2 FQGTGA, per germline. The CDR3 DNA sequence: TGTGCCAGCAGCCCCGGACAGGGTCCGACTGAAGCTTTCTTT. This sequence encodes CASSPGQGPTEAFF.

This chain uses TRBV5-5 with TRBJ1-1; D perhaps matches TRBD1 (6 bases). The V end lost 7 bases, the J end lost 0 bases, and 16 bases lay between the germline ends. This CDR3 is built from 15 residues. Germline V gene sequence: CDR1 SGHKS, CDR2 YYEKEE (reference sequence). In nucleotides, the CDR3 is TGTGCCAGCGCCAGGGGTGAGGTGATGAACACTGAAGCTTTCTTT. Translation gives CASARGEVMNTEAFF.

This chain joins TRBV9 and TRBJ2-1, with 11 bases matching TRBD2. This CDR3 has 16 amino acids. Germline values: CDR1 SGDLS, CDR2 YYNGEE. The V gene end was trimmed by 3 bases and the J gene end by 5 bases; junction bases not matched to a gene: 7. CDR3 loop: CASSGPGTSGDNEQFF. CDR3 bases: TGTGCCAGCAGCGGACCCGGGACTAGCGGTGACAATGAGCAGTTCTTC.

The chain joins TRBV2 to TRBJ2-3, with 7 bases identical to TRBD1. The ends lost 4 bases at V and 11 bases at J; junction bases unmatched: 6. The CDR3 contains 12 residues. Germline V lookup: CDR1 SNHLY, CDR2 FYNNEI. CDR3 nucleotide sequence: TGTGCCAGCAGTGGGGGACAGTGGGAGCAGTATTTT. Translated: CASSGGQWEQYF.

This sequence joins TRBV28 and TRBJ2-7, with 12 bases identical to TRBD2. V was clipped by 5 bases and J by 2 bases; unmatched bases: 13. There are 18 residues in the CDR3. Germline V gene data show CDR1 as MDHEN and CDR2 as SYDVKM. CDR3 bases: TGTGCCAGCAGTCCAAACCCCGTTGGACTAGCGGGACCCTACGAGCAGTACTTC. Amino acid sequence: CASSPNPVGLAGPYEQYF. Filled out from reference TRBV28 and TRBJ2-7, the complete variable domain reads DVKVTQSSRYLVKRTGEKVFLECVQDMDHENMFWYRQDPGLGLRLIYFSYDVKMKEKGDIPEGYSVSREKKERFSLILESASTNQTSMYLCASSPNPVGLAGPYEQYFGPGTRLTVT.

V is TRBV7-2 and J is TRBJ2-3; possibly TRBD2 for D (6 bases). The ends were cut back, 8 bases at V and 5 bases at J, with 11 bases in the middle. Germline loops: CDR1 SGHTA, CDR2 FQGNSA. CDR3 length: 12 amino acids. As DNA, the CDR3 is TGTGCCAGCTCCCTTAGCGGAGATACGCAGTATTTT. This translates into CASSLSGDTQYF.

This clone has just one count. This chain links TRBV6-1 with TRBJ2-7; D may be TRBD1 (5 bases). V lost 7 bases, J lost 0 bases, and 13 bases lay in between. Looked up from germline, CDR1 is MNHNS and CDR2 is SASEGT. CDR3 length: 14 amino acids. CDR3 coding DNA: TGTGCCAGCAAAAGGACCGACAGCTCCTACGAGCAGTACTTC. Its protein product is CASKRTDSSYEQYF.